Here is one T cell receptor (beta chain) with its context. Enrolled through a virtual design, the participants were between roughly 18 and 100 years of age and came from about two dozen US areas. Cohorts were based on clinical histories the participants reported. This entry is derived from a study of blood T cell repertoires in COVID-19. On the study more broadly: The samples span acute and convalescent COVID-19 from the United States, Italy and Spain. From T cells, B-cell-depleted T cells, or PBMCs came the material, which was cDNA or gDNA.

Data came from immunoSEQ multiplex PCR; TCRdb stores just in-frame clones and leaves some out. This table has some 330,000 clones, approximately 92% appearing once. Sequencing was carried out using PBMCs or T cells enriched from blood (not recorded which). The TCR originated in a woman aged 30 to 39 who had recovered from COVID-19.

The CDR3 nucleotides read TGTGCCAGCAGCCAGACTAGCGGGGGCTTTGGGGAGCAGTTCTTC. Its translation: CASSQTSGGFGEQFF. This chain joins TRBV7-3 and TRBJ2-1, with 12 positions matching TRBD2. The junction had 9 bases not matched to a gene; V was cut back by 5 bases and J by 10 bases. Germline CDR1 and CDR2: SGHTA and FQGTGA. The CDR3 is 15 residues long.